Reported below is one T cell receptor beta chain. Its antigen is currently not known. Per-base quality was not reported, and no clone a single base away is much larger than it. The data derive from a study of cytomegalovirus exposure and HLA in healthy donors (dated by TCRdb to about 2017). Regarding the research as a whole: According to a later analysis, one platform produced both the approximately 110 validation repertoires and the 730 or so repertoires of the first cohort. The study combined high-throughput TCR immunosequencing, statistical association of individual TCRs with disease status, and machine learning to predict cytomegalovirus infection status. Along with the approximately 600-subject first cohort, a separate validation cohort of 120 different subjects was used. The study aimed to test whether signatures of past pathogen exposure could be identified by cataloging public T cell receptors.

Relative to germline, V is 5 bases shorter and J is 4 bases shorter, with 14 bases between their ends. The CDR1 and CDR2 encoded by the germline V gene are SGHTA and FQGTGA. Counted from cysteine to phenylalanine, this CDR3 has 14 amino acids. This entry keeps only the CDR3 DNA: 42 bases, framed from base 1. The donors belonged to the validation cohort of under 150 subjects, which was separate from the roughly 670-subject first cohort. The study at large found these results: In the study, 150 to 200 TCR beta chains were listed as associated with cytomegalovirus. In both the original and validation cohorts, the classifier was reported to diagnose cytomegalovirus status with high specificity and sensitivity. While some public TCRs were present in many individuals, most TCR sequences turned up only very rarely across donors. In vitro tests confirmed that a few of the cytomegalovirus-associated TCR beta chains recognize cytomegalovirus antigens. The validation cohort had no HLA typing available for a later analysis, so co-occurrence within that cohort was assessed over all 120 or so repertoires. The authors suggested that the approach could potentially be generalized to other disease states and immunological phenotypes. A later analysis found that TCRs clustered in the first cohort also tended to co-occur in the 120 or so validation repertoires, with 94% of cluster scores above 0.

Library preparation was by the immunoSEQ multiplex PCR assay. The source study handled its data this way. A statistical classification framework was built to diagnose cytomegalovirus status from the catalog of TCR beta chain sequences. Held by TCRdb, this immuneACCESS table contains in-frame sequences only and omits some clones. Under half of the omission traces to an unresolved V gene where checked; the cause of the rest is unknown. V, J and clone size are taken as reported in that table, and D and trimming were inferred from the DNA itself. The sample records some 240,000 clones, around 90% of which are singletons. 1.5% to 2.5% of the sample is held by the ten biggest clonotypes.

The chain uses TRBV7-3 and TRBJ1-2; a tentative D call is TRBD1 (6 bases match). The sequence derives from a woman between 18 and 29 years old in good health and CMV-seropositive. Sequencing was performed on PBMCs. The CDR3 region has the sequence CASSPVRGGYGYTF. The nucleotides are TGTGCCAGCAGCCCCGTACGAGGGGGCTATGGCTACACCTTC.